This TCR beta chain was identified during a study of T cells in Graves' hyperthyroidism and ophthalmopathy. The CDR3 extends over 15 amino acids. Germline V gene sequence: CDR1 SGHRS, CDR2 YFSETQ. V was shortened by 6 bases and J by 1 base, with 17 bases between the two germline ends. The TCR beta CDR3 regions underwent amplification using RNA transcripts as the source. When the TCR CDR3 underwent first-round RT-PCR, the HTBI primer set was used. MiXCR was run by TCRdb on the multiplex PCR reads, yielding one entry per CDR3 protein. The sample carries about 720,000 distinct CDR3 sequences, under 20% recorded once.

The chain links TRBV5-1 to TRBJ2-7, with a possible D match to TRBD1 (6 bases). The source is a woman aged 45-59 years with Graves' hyperthyroidism that later progressed to Graves' ophthalmopathy. Sequencing was performed on blood. CDR3 nucleotide sequence: TGCGCCAGCAACGCCGGAACGGACAGTTCCTACGAGCAGTACTTC. Protein: CASNAGTDSSYEQYF.